This T cell receptor beta chain was sequenced for a study of vaccination and CD4 T cells after COVID-19. For the study at large: Overlapping spike pools from SARS-CoV-2 and HCoV-NL63, HCoV-OC43 and HCoV-229E served as culture stimuli. Study results and limitations: The study found that a median about 90% of reactive clones in convalescent patients appeared only post-vaccination.

Worth noting for this clonotype: No antigen is known for it.

Regarding treatment: approximately nine-day PBMC culture with coronavirus spike peptide pools or control peptides (ViraFEST assay). Negative selection isolated the CD4+ T cells once the cells had been cultured for approximately ten days. J was trimmed by 6 bases and V by 5 bases; bases with no gene match: 7. The germline V gene has CDR1 SGHVS and CDR2 FQNEAQ. The length of the CDR3 is 14 residues. Sequencing of the DNA from cultured CD4+ T cells was carried out with the Oncomine TCR Beta short-read assay. TCRdb used MiXCR to reprocess the PCR reads, holding one entry per CDR3 protein. The sample shows some 9,300 distinct CDR3 sequences, 40% to 60% of them seen only once.

The sample consisted of CD4+ T cells from blood, cultured in vitro. The clonotype originates from a human donor who had recovered from COVID-19. The chain recombines TRBV7-8 with TRBJ2-4; 7 bases are a match to TRBD2. CDR3 nucleotides: TGTGCCAGCAGCGTGCGGGAGCACCCAAACATTCAGTACTTC. Protein product: CASSVREHPNIQYF.